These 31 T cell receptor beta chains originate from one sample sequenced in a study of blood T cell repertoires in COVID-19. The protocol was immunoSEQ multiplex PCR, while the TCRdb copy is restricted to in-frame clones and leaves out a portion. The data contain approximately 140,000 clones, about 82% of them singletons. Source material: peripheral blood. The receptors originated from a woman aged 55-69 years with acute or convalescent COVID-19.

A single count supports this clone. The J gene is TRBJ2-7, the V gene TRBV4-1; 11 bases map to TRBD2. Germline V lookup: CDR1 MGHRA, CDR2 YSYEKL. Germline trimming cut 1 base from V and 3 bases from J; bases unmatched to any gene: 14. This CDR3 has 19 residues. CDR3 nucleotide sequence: TGCGCCAGCAGCCAAGGGGCTAGCGGGGGGCGGAACCCGGGCTACGAGCAGTACTTC. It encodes CASSQGASGGRNPGYEQYF.

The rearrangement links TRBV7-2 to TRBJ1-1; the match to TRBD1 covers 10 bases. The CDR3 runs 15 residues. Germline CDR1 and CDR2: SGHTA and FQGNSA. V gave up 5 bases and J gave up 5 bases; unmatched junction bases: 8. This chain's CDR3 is CASSNNPGQGTEAFF. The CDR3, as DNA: TGTGCCAGCAGCAATAATCCGGGACAGGGGACTGAAGCTTTCTTT.

Here the CDR3 reads CASSLAVGLGHLSYEQYF. The CDR3 coding sequence is TGTGCCAGCAGCTTGGCCGTCGGACTGGGACACCTCTCCTACGAGCAGTACTTC. The chain recombines TRBV5-4 with TRBJ2-7; D is possibly TRBD1 (6 bases). The CDR3 is 18 residues long. CDR1 is SGHNT and CDR2 is YYREEE in the germline V gene (reference sequence). V was pared by 0 bases and J by 0 bases, with 19 bases between.

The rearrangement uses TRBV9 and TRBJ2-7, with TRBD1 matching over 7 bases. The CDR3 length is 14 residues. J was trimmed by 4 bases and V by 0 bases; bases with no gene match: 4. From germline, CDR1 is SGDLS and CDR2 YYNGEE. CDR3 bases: TGTGCCAGCAGCGTAGGTACAGGGGAATACGAGCAGTACTTC. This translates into CASSVGTGEYEQYF.

In DNA, the CDR3 is TGTGCCAGCAGCCCGGACAGGGCAATAGGCAATCAGCCCCAGCATTTT. It codes for CASSPDRAIGNQPQHF. The V gene is TRBV7-9, the J gene TRBJ1-5; TRBD1 agrees at 8 bases. Germline-derived CDR1 and CDR2 are SEHNR and FQNEAQ (reference sequence). CDR3 size: 16 residues. Trimming cost V 5 bases and J 2 bases; bases outside gene matches: 8.

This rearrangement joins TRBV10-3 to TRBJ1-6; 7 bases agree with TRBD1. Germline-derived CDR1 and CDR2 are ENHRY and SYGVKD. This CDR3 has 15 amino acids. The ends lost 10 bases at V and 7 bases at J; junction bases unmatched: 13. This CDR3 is CATQSGTADNSPLHF. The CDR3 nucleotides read TGTGCCACCCAAAGTGGGACAGCAGACAATTCACCCCTCCACTTT.

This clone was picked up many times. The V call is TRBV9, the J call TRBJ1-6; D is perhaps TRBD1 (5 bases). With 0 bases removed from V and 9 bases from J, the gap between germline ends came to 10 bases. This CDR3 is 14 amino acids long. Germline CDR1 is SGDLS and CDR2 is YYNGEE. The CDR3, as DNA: TGTGCCAGCAGCGTAGGGATGGGGCTTTCACCCCTCCACTTT. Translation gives CASSVGMGLSPLHF.

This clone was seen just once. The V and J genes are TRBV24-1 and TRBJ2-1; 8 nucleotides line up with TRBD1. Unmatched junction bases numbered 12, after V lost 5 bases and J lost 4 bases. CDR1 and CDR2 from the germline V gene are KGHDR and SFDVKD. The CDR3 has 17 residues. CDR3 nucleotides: TGTGCCACCAGTGGGGCAGGGGGCGGAAAGTCTTACAATGAGCAGTTCTTC. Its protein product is CATSGAGGGKSYNEQFF.

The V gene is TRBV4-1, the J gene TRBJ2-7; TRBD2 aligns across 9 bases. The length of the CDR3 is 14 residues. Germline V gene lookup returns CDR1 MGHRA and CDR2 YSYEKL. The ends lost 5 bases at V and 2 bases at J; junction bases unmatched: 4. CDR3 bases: TGCGCCAGCAGCTCAGCGGGGGGCCCCTACGAGCAGTACTTC. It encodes CASSSAGGPYEQYF.

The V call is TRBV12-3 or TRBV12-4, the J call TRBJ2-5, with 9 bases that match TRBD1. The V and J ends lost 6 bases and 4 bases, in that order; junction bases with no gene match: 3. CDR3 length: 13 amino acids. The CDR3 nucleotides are TGTGCCAGCAGCCGGACAGGGGCAGAGACCCAGTACTTC. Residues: CASSRTGAETQYF.

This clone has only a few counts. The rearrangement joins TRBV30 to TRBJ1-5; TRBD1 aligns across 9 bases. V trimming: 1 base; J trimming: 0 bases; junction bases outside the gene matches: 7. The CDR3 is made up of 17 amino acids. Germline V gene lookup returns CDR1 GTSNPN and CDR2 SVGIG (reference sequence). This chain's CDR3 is CAWSAGTGRYSNQPQHF. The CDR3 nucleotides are TGTGCCTGGAGTGCGGGGACAGGGCGGTATAGCAATCAGCCCCAGCATTTT.

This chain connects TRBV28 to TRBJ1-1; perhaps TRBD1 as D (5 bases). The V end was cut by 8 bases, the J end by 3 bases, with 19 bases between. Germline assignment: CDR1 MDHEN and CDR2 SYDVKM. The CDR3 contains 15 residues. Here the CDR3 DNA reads TGTGCCAGCGGGGGGACTATAAACGAAGACACTGAAGCTTTCTTT. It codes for CASGGTINEDTEAFF.

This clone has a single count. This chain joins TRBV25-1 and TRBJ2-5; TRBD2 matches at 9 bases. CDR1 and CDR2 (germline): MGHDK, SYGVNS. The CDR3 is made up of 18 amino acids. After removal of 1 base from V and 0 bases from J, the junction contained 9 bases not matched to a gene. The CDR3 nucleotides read TGTGCCAGCAGTGAATCCCGCCTAGCGGGGACGCACCAAGAGACCCAGTACTTC. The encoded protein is CASSESRLAGTHQETQYF.

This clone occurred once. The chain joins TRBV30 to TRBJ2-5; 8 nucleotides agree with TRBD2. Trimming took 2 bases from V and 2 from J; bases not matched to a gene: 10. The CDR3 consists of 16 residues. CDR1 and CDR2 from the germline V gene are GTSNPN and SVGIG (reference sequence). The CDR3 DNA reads TGTGCCTGGAGTCGGGTTACTAGCGGCCTACAAGAGACCCAGTACTTC. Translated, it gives CAWSRVTSGLQETQYF.

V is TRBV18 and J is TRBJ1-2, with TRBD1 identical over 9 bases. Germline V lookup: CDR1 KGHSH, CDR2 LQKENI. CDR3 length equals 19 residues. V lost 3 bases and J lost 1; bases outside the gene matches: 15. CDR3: CASSPRVPGQGLDNYGYTF. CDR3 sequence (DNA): TGTGCCAGCTCACCTCGCGTCCCGGGACAGGGATTGGATAACTATGGCTACACCTTC. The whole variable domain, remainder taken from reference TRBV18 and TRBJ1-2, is NAGVMQNPRHLVRRRGQEARLRCSPMKGHSHVYWYRQLPEEGLKFMVYLQKENIIDESGMPKERFSAEFPKEGPSILRIQQVVRGDSAAYFCASSPRVPGQGLDNYGYTFGSGTRLTVV.

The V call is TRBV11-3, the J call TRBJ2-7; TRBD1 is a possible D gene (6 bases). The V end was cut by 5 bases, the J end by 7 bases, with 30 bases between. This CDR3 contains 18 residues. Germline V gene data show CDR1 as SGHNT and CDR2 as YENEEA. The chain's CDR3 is CASSLSGTFDHRPQEQYF. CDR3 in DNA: TGTGCCAGCAGCCTCTCCGGGACATTTGACCATCGCCCACAAGAGCAGTACTTC.

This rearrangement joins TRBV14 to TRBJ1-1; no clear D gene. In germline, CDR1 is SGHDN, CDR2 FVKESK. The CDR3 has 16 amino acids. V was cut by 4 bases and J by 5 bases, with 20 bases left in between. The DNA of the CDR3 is TGTGCCAGCAGCCCGTTGATGGGTCGGGTTGAAACTGAAGCTTTCTTT. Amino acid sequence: CASSPLMGRVETEAFF. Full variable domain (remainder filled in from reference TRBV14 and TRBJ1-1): EAGVTQFPSHSVIEKGQTVTLRCDPISGHDNLYWYRRVMGKEIKFLLHFVKESKQDESGMPNNRFLAERTGGTYSTLKVQPAELEDSGVYFCASSPLMGRVETEAFFGQGTRLTVV.

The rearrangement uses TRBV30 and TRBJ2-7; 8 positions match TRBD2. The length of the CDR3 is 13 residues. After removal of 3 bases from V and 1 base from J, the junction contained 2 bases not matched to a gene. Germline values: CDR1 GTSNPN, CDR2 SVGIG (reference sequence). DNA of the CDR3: TGTGCCTGGAGGTCGGGGGGGTCCTACGAGCAGTACTTC. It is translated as CAWRSGGSYEQYF.

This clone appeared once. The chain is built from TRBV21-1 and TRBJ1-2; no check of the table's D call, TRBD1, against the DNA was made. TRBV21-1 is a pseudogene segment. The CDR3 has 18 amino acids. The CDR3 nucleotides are TGTGCCAGCAGCAAATCCGAAGGGACAGGGGGCTCGAACTATGGCTACACCTTC. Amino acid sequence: CASSKSEGTGGSNYGYTF.

CDR3 residues: CASSEILAGPQNEQFF. The CDR3 DNA reads TGTGCCAGCAGCGAAATACTAGCGGGGCCCCAGAATGAGCAGTTCTTC. The chain joins TRBV3-1 (or the pseudogene TRBV3-2) to TRBJ2-1; 10 nucleotides line up with TRBD2. V gave up 5 bases and J gave up 7 bases; unmatched junction bases: 11. CDR1 LGHDT and CDR2 YNNKEL come from the germline V gene (reference sequence). CDR3 length: 16 amino acids.

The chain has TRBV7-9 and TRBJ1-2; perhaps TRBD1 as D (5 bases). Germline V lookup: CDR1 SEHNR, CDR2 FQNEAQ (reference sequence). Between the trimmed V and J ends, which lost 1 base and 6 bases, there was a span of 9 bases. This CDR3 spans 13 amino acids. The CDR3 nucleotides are TGTGCCAGCAGCTTAGACGTAGGGGATGGCTACACCTTC. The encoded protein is CASSLDVGDGYTF.

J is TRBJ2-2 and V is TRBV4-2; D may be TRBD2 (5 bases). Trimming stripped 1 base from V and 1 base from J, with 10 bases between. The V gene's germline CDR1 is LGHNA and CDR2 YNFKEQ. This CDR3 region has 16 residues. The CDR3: CASSQAGIVNTGELFF. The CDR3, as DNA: TGTGCCAGCAGCCAAGCCGGGATTGTGAACACCGGGGAGCTGTTTTTT.

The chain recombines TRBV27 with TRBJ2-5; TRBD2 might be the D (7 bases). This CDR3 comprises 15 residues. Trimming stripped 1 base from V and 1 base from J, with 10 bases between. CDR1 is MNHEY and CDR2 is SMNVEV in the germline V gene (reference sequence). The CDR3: CASSLWGGPQETQYF. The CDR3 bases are TGTGCCAGCAGTTTATGGGGGGGCCCCCAAGAGACCCAGTACTTC.

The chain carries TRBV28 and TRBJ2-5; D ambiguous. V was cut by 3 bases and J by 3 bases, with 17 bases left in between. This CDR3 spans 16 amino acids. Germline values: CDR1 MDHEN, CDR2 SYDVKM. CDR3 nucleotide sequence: TGTGCCAGCAGTTTGGAGTACTACACGACCAAAGAGACCCAGTACTTC. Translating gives CASSLEYYTTKETQYF.

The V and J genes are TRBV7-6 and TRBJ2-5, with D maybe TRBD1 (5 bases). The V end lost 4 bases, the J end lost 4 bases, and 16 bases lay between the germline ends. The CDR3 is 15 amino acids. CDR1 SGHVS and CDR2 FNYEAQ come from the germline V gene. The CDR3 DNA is TGTGCCAGCAGCTCACTACAGGCAGCTCCAGAGACCCAGTACTTC. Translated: CASSSLQAAPETQYF. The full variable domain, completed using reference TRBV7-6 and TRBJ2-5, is GAGVSQSPRYKVTKRGQDVALRCDPISGHVSLYWYRQALGQGPEFLTYFNYEAQQDKSGLPNDRFSAERPEGSISTLTIQRTEQRDSAMYRCASSSLQAAPETQYFGPGTRLLVL.

CDR3 protein: CASSPFVNTEAFF. The CDR3 DNA follows: TGTGCCAGCAGTCCCTTTGTGAACACTGAAGCTTTCTTT. The V gene is TRBV6-2 or TRBV6-3, the J gene TRBJ1-1, with D uncertain. Trimming cost V 5 bases and J 0 bases, with 7 bases left between them. The germline V gene has CDR1 MNHEY and CDR2 SVGEGT. The CDR3 is 13 amino acids.

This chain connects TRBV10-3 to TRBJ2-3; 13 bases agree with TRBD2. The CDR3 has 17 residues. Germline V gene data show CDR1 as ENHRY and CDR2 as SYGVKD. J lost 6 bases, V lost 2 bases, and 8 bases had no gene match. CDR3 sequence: CAISEPTSGGAKDTQYF. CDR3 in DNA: TGTGCCATCAGTGAGCCTACTAGCGGGGGGGCTAAGGATACGCAGTATTTT.

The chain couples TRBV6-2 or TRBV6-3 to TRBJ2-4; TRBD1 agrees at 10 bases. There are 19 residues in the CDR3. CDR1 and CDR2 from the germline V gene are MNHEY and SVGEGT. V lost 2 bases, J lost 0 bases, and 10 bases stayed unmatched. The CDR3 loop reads CASSYLGTGVGVAKNIQYF. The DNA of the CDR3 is TGTGCCAGCAGTTACCTCGGGACAGGGGTAGGGGTAGCCAAAAACATTCAGTACTTC.

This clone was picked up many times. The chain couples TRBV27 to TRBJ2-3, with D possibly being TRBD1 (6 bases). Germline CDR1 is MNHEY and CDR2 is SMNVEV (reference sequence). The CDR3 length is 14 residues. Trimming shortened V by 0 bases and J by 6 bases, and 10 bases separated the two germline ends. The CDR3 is CASSLSQGWDTQYF. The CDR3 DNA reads TGTGCCAGCAGTTTATCGCAGGGGTGGGATACGCAGTATTTT.

Here the CDR3 reads CASLEGLSYEQYF. The CDR3 DNA sequence: TGTGCCAGCCTGGAGGGGCTCTCCTACGAGCAGTACTTC. This chain joins TRBV2 and TRBJ2-7, with D tentatively TRBD2 (6 bases). The germline V gene has CDR1 SNHLY and CDR2 FYNNEI. The CDR3 consists of 13 residues. The V end was cut by 8 bases, the J end by 0 bases, with 11 bases between.

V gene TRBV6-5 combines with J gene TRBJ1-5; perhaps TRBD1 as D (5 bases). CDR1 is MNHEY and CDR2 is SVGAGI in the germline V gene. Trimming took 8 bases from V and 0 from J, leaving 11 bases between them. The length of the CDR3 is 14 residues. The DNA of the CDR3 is TGTGCCAGCCGGCCGGGGGGTAGCAATCAGCCCCAGCATTTT. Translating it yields CASRPGGSNQPQHF.